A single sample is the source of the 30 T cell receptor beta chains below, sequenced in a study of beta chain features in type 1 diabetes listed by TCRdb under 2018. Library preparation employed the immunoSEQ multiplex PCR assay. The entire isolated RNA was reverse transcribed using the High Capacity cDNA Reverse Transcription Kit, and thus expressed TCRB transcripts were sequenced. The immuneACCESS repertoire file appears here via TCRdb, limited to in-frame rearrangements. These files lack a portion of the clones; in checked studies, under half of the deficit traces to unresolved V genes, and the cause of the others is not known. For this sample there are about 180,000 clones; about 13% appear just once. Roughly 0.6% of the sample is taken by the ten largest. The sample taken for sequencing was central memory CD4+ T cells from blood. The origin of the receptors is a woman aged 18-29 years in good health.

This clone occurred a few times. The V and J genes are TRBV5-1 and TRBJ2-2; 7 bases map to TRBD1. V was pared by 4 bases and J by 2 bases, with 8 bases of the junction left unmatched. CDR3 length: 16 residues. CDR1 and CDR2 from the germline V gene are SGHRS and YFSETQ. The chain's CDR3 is CASSPEGQYNTGELFF. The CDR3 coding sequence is TGCGCCAGCAGCCCAGAGGGACAGTACAACACCGGGGAGCTGTTTTTT. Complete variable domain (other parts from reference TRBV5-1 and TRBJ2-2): KAGVTQTPRYLIKTRGQQVTLSCSPISGHRSVSWYQQTPGQGLQFLFEYFSETQRNKGNFPGRFSGRQFSNSRSEMNVSTLELGDSALYLCASSPEGQYNTGELFFGEGSRLTVL.

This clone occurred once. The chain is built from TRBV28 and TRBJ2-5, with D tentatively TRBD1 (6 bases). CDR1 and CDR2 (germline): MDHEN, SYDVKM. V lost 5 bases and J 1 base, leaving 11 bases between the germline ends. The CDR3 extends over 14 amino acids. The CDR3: CASSVRGIQETQYF. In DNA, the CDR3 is TGTGCCAGCAGTGTCAGGGGAATCCAAGAGACCCAGTACTTC.

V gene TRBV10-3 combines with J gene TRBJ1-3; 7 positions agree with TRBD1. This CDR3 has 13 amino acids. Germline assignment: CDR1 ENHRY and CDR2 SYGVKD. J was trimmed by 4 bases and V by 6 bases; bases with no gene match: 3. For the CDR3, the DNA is TGTGCCATCAGGGGGACAGAGGGAAACACCATATATTTT. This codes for CAIRGTEGNTIYF.

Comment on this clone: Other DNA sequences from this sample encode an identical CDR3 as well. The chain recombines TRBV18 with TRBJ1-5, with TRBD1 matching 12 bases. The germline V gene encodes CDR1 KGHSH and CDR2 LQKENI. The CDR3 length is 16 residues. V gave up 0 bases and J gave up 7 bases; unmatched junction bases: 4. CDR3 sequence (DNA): TGTGCCAGCTCACCACCGGGGACAGGGGGCGAACAGCCCCAGCATTTT. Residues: CASSPPGTGGEQPQHF.

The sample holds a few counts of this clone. The CDR3 DNA follows: TGTGCCAGCAGTCTGAGACAGGGACGTTACACCTTC. Amino acid sequence: CASSLRQGRYTF. V is TRBV6-5 and J is TRBJ1-2, with 7 bases matching TRBD1. The V and J ends lost 5 bases and 11 bases, in that order; junction bases with no gene match: 8. The CDR3 is 12 residues long. Germline CDR1 reads MNHEY; CDR2 reads SVGAGI.

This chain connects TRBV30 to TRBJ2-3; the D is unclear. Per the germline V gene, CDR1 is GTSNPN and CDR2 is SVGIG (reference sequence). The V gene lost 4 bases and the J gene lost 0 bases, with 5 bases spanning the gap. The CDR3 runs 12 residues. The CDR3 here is CAWNPSTDTQYF. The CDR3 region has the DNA TGTGCCTGGAATCCTAGCACAGATACGCAGTATTTT.

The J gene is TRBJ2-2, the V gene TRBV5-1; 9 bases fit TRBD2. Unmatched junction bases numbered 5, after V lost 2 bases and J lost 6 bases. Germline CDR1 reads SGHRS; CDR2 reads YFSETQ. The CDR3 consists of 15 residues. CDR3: CASSFEGGRAGELFF. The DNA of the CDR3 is TGCGCCAGCAGCTTTGAAGGCGGGAGGGCCGGGGAGCTGTTTTTT.

CDR3 protein: CASSTTGTGGTGELFF. Here the CDR3 DNA reads TGTGCCAGCAGTACGACAGGGACGGGTGGCACCGGGGAGCTGTTTTTT. V is TRBV27 and J is TRBJ2-2, with 7 bases that match TRBD1. V lost 5 bases and J lost 4; bases outside the gene matches: 10. The germline gives CDR1 MNHEY, CDR2 SMNVEV (reference sequence). There are 16 residues in the CDR3.

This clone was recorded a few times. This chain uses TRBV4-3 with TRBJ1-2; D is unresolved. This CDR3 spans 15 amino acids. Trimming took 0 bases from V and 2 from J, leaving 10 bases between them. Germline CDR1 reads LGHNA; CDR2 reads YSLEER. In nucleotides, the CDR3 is TGCGCCAGCAGCCAAGAGCCAGGAAGAAACTATGGCTACACCTTC. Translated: CASSQEPGRNYGYTF.

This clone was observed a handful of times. The CDR3 nucleotides read TGCGCCAGCAGACTGGACAGGGACTTACAAGAGACCCAGTACTTC. The encoded protein is CASRLDRDLQETQYF. This chain links TRBV4-1 with TRBJ2-5, with TRBD1 matching over 8 bases. Germline CDR1 is MGHRA and CDR2 is YSYEKL. Unmatched junction bases numbered 8, after V lost 6 bases and J lost 2 bases. The CDR3 has 15 residues.

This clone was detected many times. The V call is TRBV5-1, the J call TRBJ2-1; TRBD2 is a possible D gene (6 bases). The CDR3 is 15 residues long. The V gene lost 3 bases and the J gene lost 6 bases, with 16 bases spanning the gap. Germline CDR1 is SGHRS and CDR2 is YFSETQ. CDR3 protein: CASSSGTPPGNEQFF. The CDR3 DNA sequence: TGCGCCAGCAGCTCCGGGACTCCGCCGGGCAATGAGCAGTTCTTC. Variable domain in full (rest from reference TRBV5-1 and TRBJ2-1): KAGVTQTPRYLIKTRGQQVTLSCSPISGHRSVSWYQQTPGQGLQFLFEYFSETQRNKGNFPGRFSGRQFSNSRSEMNVSTLELGDSALYLCASSSGTPPGNEQFFGPGTRLTVL.

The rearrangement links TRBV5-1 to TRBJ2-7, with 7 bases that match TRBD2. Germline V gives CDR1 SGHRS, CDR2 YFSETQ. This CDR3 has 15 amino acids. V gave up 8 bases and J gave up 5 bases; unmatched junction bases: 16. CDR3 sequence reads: CASFRGGGAGDEQYF. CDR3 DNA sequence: TGCGCCAGTTTTCGGGGCGGGGGAGCCGGCGACGAGCAGTACTTC.

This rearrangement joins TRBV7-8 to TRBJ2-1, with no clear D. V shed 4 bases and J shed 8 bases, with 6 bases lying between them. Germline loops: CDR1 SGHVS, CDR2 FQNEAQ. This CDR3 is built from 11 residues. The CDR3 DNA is TGTGCCAGCAGCTACCACTATGAGCAGTTCTTC. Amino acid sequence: CASSYHYEQFF.

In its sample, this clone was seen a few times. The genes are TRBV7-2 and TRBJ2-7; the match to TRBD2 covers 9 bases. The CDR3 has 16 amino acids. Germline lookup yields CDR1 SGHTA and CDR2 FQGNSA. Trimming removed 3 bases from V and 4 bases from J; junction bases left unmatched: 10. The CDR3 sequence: CASSFLGLAGYYEQYF. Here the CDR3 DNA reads TGTGCCAGCAGCTTCCTGGGGCTAGCGGGGTATTACGAGCAGTACTTC.

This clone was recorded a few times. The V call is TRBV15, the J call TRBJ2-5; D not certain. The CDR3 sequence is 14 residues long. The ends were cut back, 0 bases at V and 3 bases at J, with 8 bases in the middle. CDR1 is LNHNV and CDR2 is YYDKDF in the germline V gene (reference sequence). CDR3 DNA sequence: TGTGCCACCAGCAGAGATACAGTAAAAGAGACCCAGTACTTC. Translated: CATSRDTVKETQYF. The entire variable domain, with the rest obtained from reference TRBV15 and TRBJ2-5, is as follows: DAMVIQNPRYQVTQFGKPVTLSCSQTLNHNVMYWYQQKSSQAPKLLFHYYDKDFNNEADTPDNFQSRRPNTSFCFLDIRSPGLGDTAMYLCATSRDTVKETQYFGPGTRLLVL.

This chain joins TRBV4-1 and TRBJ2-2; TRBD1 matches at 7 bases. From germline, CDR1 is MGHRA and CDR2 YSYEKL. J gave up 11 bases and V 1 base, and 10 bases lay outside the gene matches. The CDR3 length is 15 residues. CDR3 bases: TGCGCCAGCAGCCAAGCTGAGACAGGGATTGGTGAGCTGTTTTTT. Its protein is CASSQAETGIGELFF.

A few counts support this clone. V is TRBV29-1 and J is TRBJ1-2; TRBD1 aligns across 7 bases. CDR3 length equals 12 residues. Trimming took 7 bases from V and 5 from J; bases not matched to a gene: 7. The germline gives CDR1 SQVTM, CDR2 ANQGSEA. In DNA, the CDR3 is TGCAGCGGCCAGGGGGATGGGTATGGCTACACCTTC. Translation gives CSGQGDGYGYTF.

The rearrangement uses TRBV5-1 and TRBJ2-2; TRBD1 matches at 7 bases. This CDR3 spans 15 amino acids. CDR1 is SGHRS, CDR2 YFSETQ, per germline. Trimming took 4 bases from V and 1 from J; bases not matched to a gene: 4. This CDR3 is CASSLGQMNTGELFF. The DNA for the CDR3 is TGCGCCAGCAGCCTGGGACAGATGAACACCGGGGAGCTGTTTTTT.

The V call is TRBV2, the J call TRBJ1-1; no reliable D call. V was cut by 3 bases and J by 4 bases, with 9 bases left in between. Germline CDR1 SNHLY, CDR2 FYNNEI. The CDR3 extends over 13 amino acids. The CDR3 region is CASSEDSSTEAFF. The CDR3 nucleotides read TGTGCCAGCAGTGAGGACTCCTCCACTGAAGCTTTCTTT.

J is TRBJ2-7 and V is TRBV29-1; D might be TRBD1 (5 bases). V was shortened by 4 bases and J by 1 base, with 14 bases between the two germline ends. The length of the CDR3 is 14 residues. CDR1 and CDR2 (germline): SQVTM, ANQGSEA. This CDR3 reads CSVVRQDISYEQYF. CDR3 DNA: TGCAGCGTTGTCCGGCAGGACATATCCTACGAGCAGTACTTC.

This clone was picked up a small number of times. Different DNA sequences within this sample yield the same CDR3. CDR3 nucleotides: TGTGCCAGCAGCTCCGGACTAGCGGGCACCGGGGAGCTGTTTTTT. Its translation is CASSSGLAGTGELFF. The chain is built from TRBV5-4 and TRBJ2-2; 11 bases line up with TRBD2. CDR3 length: 15 amino acids. Losses at the gene ends were 3 bases for V and 4 bases for J; bases not matched to a gene: 2. The V gene's germline CDR1 is SGHNT and CDR2 YYREEE (reference sequence).

Here the CDR3 DNA reads TGTGCCAGCAGAGTAGACAGGGGGGAGACCCAGTACTTC. Translated: CASRVDRGETQYF. This chain uses TRBV2 with TRBJ2-5; 9 bases agree with TRBD1. CDR3 length equals 13 residues. The V gene's germline CDR1 is SNHLY and CDR2 FYNNEI. With V trimmed by 6 bases and J by 5 bases, 4 bases remained unmatched.

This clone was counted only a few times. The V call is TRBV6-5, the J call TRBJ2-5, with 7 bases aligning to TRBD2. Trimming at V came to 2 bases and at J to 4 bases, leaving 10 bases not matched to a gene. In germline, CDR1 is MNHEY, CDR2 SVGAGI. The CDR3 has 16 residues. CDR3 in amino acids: CASSYGAGVGSETQYF. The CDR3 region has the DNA TGTGCCAGCAGTTACGGGGCGGGAGTCGGTTCAGAGACCCAGTACTTC.

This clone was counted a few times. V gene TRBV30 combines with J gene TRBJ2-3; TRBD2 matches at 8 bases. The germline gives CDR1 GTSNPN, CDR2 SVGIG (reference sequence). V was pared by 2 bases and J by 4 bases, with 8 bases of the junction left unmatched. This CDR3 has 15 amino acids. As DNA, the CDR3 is TGTGCCTGGAGTTTGGGACTAGTAAGCGCAGATACGCAGTATTTT. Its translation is CAWSLGLVSADTQYF.

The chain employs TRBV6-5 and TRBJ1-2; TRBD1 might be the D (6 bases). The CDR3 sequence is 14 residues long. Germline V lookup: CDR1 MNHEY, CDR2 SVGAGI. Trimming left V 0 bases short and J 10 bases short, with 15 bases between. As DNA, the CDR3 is TGTGCCAGCAGTTACTCTAACGCGCAGGGGACCTACACCTTC. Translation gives CASSYSNAQGTYTF.

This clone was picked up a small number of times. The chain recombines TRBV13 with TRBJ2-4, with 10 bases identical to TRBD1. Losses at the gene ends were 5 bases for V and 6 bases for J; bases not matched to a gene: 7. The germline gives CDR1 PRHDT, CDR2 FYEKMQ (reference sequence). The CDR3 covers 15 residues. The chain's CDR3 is CASSRGTGELNIQYF. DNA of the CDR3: TGTGCCAGCAGCCGAGGGACAGGGGAACTAAACATTCAGTACTTC.

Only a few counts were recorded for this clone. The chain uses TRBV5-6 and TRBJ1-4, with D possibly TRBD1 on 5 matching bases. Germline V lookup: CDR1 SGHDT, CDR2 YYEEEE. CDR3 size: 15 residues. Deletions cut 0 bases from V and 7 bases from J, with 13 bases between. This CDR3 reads CASSLVGQRGEKLFF. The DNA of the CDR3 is TGTGCCAGCAGCTTGGTGGGGCAGCGGGGTGAAAAACTGTTTTTT.

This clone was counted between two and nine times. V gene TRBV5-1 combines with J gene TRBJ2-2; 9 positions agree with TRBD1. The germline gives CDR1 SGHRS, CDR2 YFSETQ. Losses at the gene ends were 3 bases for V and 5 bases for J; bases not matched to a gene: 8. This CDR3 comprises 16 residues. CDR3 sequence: CASSSRDRALTGELFF. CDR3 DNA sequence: TGCGCCAGCAGCTCCCGGGACAGGGCTCTGACCGGGGAGCTGTTTTTT.

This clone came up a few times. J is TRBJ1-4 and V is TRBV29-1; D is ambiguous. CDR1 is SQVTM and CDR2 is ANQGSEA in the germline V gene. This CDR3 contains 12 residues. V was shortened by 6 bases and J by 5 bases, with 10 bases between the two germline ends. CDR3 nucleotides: TGCAGCGTCGGGGAGGTCAATGAAAAACTGTTTTTT. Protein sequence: CSVGEVNEKLFF.

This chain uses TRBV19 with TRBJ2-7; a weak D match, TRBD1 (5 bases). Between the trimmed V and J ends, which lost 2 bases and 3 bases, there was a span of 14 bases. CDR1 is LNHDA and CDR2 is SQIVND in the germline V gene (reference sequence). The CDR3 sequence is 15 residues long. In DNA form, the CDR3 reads TGTGCCAGTAGTATACCGGCAGGGTCTGGCTACGAGCAGTACTTC. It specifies CASSIPAGSGYEQYF. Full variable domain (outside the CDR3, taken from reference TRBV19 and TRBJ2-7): DGGITQSPKYLFRKEGQNVTLSCEQNLNHDAMYWYRQDPGQGLRLIYYSQIVNDFQKGDIAEGYSVSREKKESFPLTVTSAQKNPTAFYLCASSIPAGSGYEQYFGPGTRLTVT.